This is a list of T cell receptor beta chains from one sample in a study of blood T cells in healthy people across ages. MiXCR, run by TCRdb on the 5' RACE reads, gives a single entry per CDR3 protein. The sample comprises 850,000 to 1,100,000 distinct CDR3 sequences, 30% to 40% of which are singletons, and about 12% rests with the top ten. What was sequenced was blood. The receptors were gathered from a man between 18 and 29 years old in good health. CDR3s include the opening cysteine and the closing phenylalanine or tryptophan. D genes are given only for firm matches. Rows give clone size only sometimes, using once, few, many, or a class for an expanded clone.

clone_size,j_call,v_call,d_call,cdr3_nt,cdr3_aa
few,TRBJ1-2,TRBV19,-,TGTGCCAGCCTCGGACGGCACTATGGCTACACCTTC,CASLGRHYGYTF
few,TRBJ2-3,TRBV6-5,-,TGTGCCAGCAGTTGGGGGGCAGTAGCAGATACGCAGTATTTT,CASSWGAVADTQYF
-,TRBJ2-2,TRBV20-1,-,TGCAGTGCTAGAGATCGCGGGCCCTCGGCCGGGGAGCTGTTTTTT,CSARDRGPSAGELFF
many,TRBJ2-1,TRBV10-3,TRBD2,TGTGCCATCAGTGAGTCGACGGGCGGGGGGATCATTGATGAGCAGTTCTTC,CAISESTGGGIIDEQFF
-,TRBJ1-6,TRBV6-2/TRBV6-3,-,TGTGCCAGCAGTCCATCGTGGACAGTCACCACGGACTCACCCCTCCACTTT,CASSPSWTVTTDSPLHF
few,TRBJ1-5,TRBV30,-,TGTGCCTGGAGCACCGACAGGTACAATCAGCCCCAGCATTTT,CAWSTDRYNQPQHF
-,TRBJ1-1,TRBV6-5,-,TGTGCCAGCGGCAGGGGAAGGCGGTCGTTCACTGAAGCTTTCTTT,CASGRGRRSFTEAFF
-,TRBJ1-2,TRBV2,-,TGTGCCAGCAGAGCAGTTAGGATAGGGAGGGACTATGGCTACACCTTC,CASRAVRIGRDYGYTF
-,TRBJ1-1,TRBV5-1,-,TGCGCCAGCAGCTTGGCAGGACAAGGATCGGGCACTGAAGCTTTCTTT,CASSLAGQGSGTEAFF
-,TRBJ1-4,TRBV6-1,-,TGTGCCAGCAGGGAGAGTAATGAAAAACTGTTTTTT,CASRESNEKLFF
once,TRBJ2-2,TRBV3-1,-,TGTGCCAGCAGCCAAGGGCGACATTACACCGGGGAGCTGTTTTTT,CASSQGRHYTGELFF
many,TRBJ2-1,TRBV12-3/TRBV12-4,TRBD1,TGTGCCAGCAGTTTAATGGTCGGGACAGGTGGGAATGAGCAGTTCTTC,CASSLMVGTGGNEQFF
few,TRBJ1-2,TRBV7-2,-,TGTGCCAGCGCCCTTACGGCATATGGCTACACCTTC,CASALTAYGYTF
-,TRBJ1-3,TRBV6-5,-,TGTGCCAGCAGTTACTCGATACCAGCAACCTCTGGAAACACCATATATTTT,CASSYSIPATSGNTIYF
few,TRBJ1-5,TRBV20-1,-,TGCAGTGCTCCCAGGGATAAACCAGTTCAGCCCCAGCATTTT,CSAPRDKPVQPQHF
-,TRBJ1-2,TRBV13,-,TGTGCCAGCAGCTTAGTGGACAGTGCTAACTATGGCTACACCTTC,CASSLVDSANYGYTF
-,TRBJ1-6,TRBV10-3,TRBD1,TGTGCCATCAATGGGGACAGAGAATCACCCCTCCACTTT,CAINGDRESPLHF
-,TRBJ2-5,TRBV6-2/TRBV6-3,-,TGTGCCAGCAGTTATGTGGGGGAGACCCAGTACTTC,CASSYVGETQYF
-,TRBJ2-2,TRBV5-5,-,TGTGCCAGCAGCTTAGGGAGACAGTACACCGGGGAGCTGTTTTTT,CASSLGRQYTGELFF
-,TRBJ2-7,TRBV12-5,-,TGTGCTAGTGGTTTGGATCGGGGAAGGCACGAGCAGTACTTC,CASGLDRGRHEQYF
-,TRBJ1-2,TRBV7-9,-,TGTGCCAGCAGAGGGACCTACTATGGCTACACCTTC,CASRGTYYGYTF
-,TRBJ1-4,TRBV4-1,-,TGCGCCAGCAGCCGAGTGTTCGTTATAATAACTAATGAAAAACTGTTTTTT,CASSRVFVIITNEKLFF
-,TRBJ2-2,TRBV25-1,-,TGTGCCAGCAGTGAATATGCGGAGACCGGGGAGCTGTTTTTT,CASSEYAETGELFF
few,TRBJ2-7,TRBV7-2,-,TGTGCCAGCAGCGCCCCTTGGGAGCAGTACTTC,CASSAPWEQYF